The following is a TCR beta chain sequence with its context. Its antigen is undetermined. The PCR was carried out with 60 Vbeta primers and 13 Jbeta primers. Clones were sequenced by immunoSEQ multiplex PCR, and TCRdb holds only the in-frame ones, with some missing. The sample holds approximately 160,000 clones; roughly 80% are singletons and the top ten take around 0.8%. This sample is drawn from a study of cytomegalovirus exposure and HLA in healthy donors. Findings and caveats of the study: A later analysis found TCR association rates differed by HLA locus, highest for DRB1 and lowest for HLA-C.

J gave up 10 bases and V 0 bases, and 9 bases lay outside the gene matches. This CDR3 has 15 residues. The germline gives CDR1 MRHNA, CDR2 SNTAGT. This chain links TRBV6-4 with TRBJ2-1; 7 bases line up with TRBD1. This clonotype was obtained from a woman under 30 in good health and CMV-seronegative. The sample comprised PBMCs. This CDR3 reads CASSDSSQGVDEQFF. As DNA, the CDR3 is TGTGCCAGCAGTGACTCTAGTCAGGGGGTTGACGAGCAGTTCTTC.